The next 6 T cell receptor beta chains were all read from a single sample in a study of response to subunit inactivated influenza vaccine. MiXCR, applied by TCRdb to the RT-PCR reads, yields one record per CDR3 protein. Among hundreds of thousands of distinct CDR3 sequences listed, 12% were seen once. Here the sequenced sample was non-naive T cells sorted from PBMCs, taken approximately 15 days before vaccination. These TCRs come from a man between 50 and 59 years old who received an inactivated influenza vaccine.

The rearrangement joins TRBV7-2 to TRBJ2-3, with a tentative D call TRBD2 (6 bases). This CDR3 region has 16 residues. Per the germline V gene, CDR1 is SGHTA and CDR2 is FQGNSA. Trimming stripped 5 bases from V and 6 bases from J, with 21 bases between. CDR3 in DNA: TGTGCCAGCAGCCCCCTAGGCGGGACTGGATCGGATACGCAGTATTTT. This translates into CASSPLGGTGSDTQYF.

This clonotype was seen more than once but under ten times. The chain couples TRBV11-2 to TRBJ2-7, with TRBD1 identical over 9 bases. J gave up 2 bases and V 3 bases, and 8 bases lay outside the gene matches. The CDR3 has 16 amino acids. CDR1 is SGHAT, CDR2 FQNNGV, per germline. CDR3 sequence reads: CASSFQPGQGPYEQYF. For the CDR3, the DNA is TGTGCCAGCAGCTTCCAACCGGGACAGGGTCCCTACGAGCAGTACTTC.

This clonotype was seen a handful of times. This rearrangement joins TRBV24-1 to TRBJ2-5; 8 nucleotides line up with TRBD1. Germline CDR1 is KGHDR and CDR2 is SFDVKD. This CDR3 has 17 amino acids. V was pared by 4 bases and J by 4 bases, with 13 bases of the junction left unmatched. CDR3 sequence (DNA): TGTGCCACCAGTGAATCGCAGGGGGCCGCCGGAGGAGAGACCCAGTACTTC. It encodes CATSESQGAAGGETQYF.

This clonotype was found many times. The chain is built from TRBV7-2 and TRBJ2-7; D is undetermined. CDR1 is SGHTA, CDR2 FQGNSA, per germline. V was trimmed by 1 base and J by 7 bases, leaving 8 bases between them. This CDR3 spans 12 amino acids. The CDR3 protein is CASSLGVGEQYF. CDR3 DNA sequence: TGTGCCAGCAGCTTAGGGGTAGGGGAGCAGTACTTC.

This chain uses TRBV4-3 with TRBJ1-3; D may be TRBD1 (6 bases). Trimming stripped 3 bases from V and 5 bases from J, with 20 bases between. CDR3 length equals 17 residues. The V gene's germline CDR1 is LGHNA and CDR2 YSLEER. The CDR3 spells CASSQGAQGSVRNTIYF. In DNA, the CDR3 is TGCGCCAGCAGCCAGGGCGCACAGGGTTCCGTACGAAACACCATATATTTT.

The chain is built from TRBV20-1 and TRBJ2-2, with 9 bases that match TRBD1. Germline V CDR1 and CDR2: DFQATT, SNEGSKA (reference sequence). The V and J ends lost 4 bases and 6 bases, in that order; junction bases with no gene match: 9. This CDR3 has 15 amino acids. This chain's CDR3 is CSATASDRGPGELFF. DNA for the CDR3: TGCAGTGCTACAGCCTCGGACAGGGGTCCCGGGGAGCTGTTTTTT.